Below, one T cell receptor (beta chain) is given with its context. The target antigen is unknown. Some clones are missing from TCRdb's copy, which holds only in-frame ones; the method was immunoSEQ multiplex PCR. This repertoire shows about 9,500 clones, approximately 70% found once; its top ten account for roughly 7%. The CDR3 is made up of 14 amino acids. V lost 7 bases and J lost 15; bases outside the gene matches: 18. Germline CDR1 MDHEN, CDR2 SYDVKM. These data come from a study of early stage breast cancer tumors. Broader study findings: In about 90% of the 16 patients, blood comparison separated tumor from normal breast.

Sequencing was done on a sample of breast tumor tissue. This rearrangement joins TRBV28 to TRBJ2-3, with 8 bases that match TRBD2. This TCR derives from a person aged 45 to 59 with breast cancer. The CDR3 nucleotides read TGTGCCAGCACACACTCCCTCAGCGGGGGCCTTCGTTATTTT. This codes for CASTHSLSGGLRYF. The variable domain in full, completed from reference TRBV28 and TRBJ2-3, reads DVKVTQSSRYLVKRTGEKVFLECVQDMDHENMFWYRQDPGLGLRLIYFSYDVKMKEKGDIPEGYSVSREKKERFSLILESASTNQTSMYLCASTHSLSGGLRYFGPGTRLTVL.